This is a list of T cell receptor beta chains from one sample in a study of OX40 agonist ivuxolimab in advanced cancers. The table came from immunoSEQ multiplex PCR; TCRdb's copy has only in-frame clones and leaves some out. The sample has approximately 130,000 clones, just over 90% seen once. The specimen was CD4+ or CD8+ T cells sorted from blood, collected in a trial of the OX40 agonist ivuxolimab. The source of these receptors is an adult with an advanced solid tumor such as melanoma, head and neck, liver or kidney cancer. Both conserved end residues are part of each CDR3. Each record gives: J gene, clone size, D gene, V gene, CDR3 DNA, CDR3 protein. A D gene is named only where the DNA matches it firmly. Clone size is given for some rows only: seen once, a few or many times, or a class if the clone is expanded.

J: TRBJ2-2
size: -
D: -
V: TRBV7-9
DNA: TGTGCCAGCAGCTGGGCGGGCGGGCTCCGCACCGGGGAGCTGTTTTTT
CDR3: CASSWAGGLRTGELFF

J: TRBJ1-4
size: -
D: -
V: TRBV10-2
DNA: TGCGCCAGCAGGGCACGAACACTTGGGGCTAATGAAAAACTGTTTTTT
CDR3: CASRARTLGANEKLFF

J: TRBJ2-3
size: -
D: TRBD1
V: TRBV18
DNA: TGTGCCAGCTCACCACGGGACAGGTCTAATACGCAGTATTTT
CDR3: CASSPRDRSNTQYF

J: TRBJ2-7
size: -
D: TRBD1
V: TRBV11-2
DNA: TGTGCCAGCAGCTTAGTGAGGGGGCTGGGTGAGCAGTACTTC
CDR3: CASSLVRGLGEQYF

J: TRBJ1-4
size: -
D: -
V: TRBV9
DNA: TGTGCCAGCAGCGTACATCCGACAGACACAAATGAAAAACTGTTTTTT
CDR3: CASSVHPTDTNEKLFF

J: TRBJ2-1
size: -
D: -
V: TRBV4-3
DNA: TGCGCCAGCAGCCAAGGGGAAGGACTTGAGCAGTTCTTC
CDR3: CASSQGEGLEQFF

J: TRBJ2-7
size: -
D: TRBD1
V: TRBV10-1
DNA: TGCGCCAGCAGTGAGTCTCCCGGGACAGGGGCCTACGAGCAGTACTTC
CDR3: CASSESPGTGAYEQYF

J: TRBJ2-7
size: -
D: -
V: TRBV6-1
DNA: TGTGCCAGCACCCCACAGGATTCCTACGAGCAGTACTTC
CDR3: CASTPQDSYEQYF

J: TRBJ2-1
size: -
D: -
V: TRBV5-6
DNA: TGTGCCAGCAGCTTGTTAGTGCAGCGGGACAGCATAAGTGAGCAGTTCTTC
CDR3: CASSLLVQRDSISEQFF

J: TRBJ2-2
size: -
D: -
V: TRBV27
DNA: TGTGCCAGCAAGGGGGGATTGGTAGCCCGGGCCGGGGAGCTGTTTTTT
CDR3: CASKGGLVARAGELFF

J: TRBJ1-1
size: -
D: -
V: TRBV21-1
DNA: TGTGCCAGCAGCAAAACAGAGGATCGGGAAGAAAGCACTGAAGCTTTCTTT
CDR3: CASSKTEDREESTEAFF

J: TRBJ2-1
size: -
D: TRBD2
V: TRBV4-3
DNA: TGCGCCAGCAGCCAAGCGACTAGCGGAGGGGCTCGGAATGAGCAGTTCTTC
CDR3: CASSQATSGGARNEQFF

J: TRBJ1-2
size: -
D: TRBD1
V: TRBV4-3
DNA: TGCGCCAGCAGCCAAGGGCCAGGGGGCGAAGGCTATGGCTACACCTTC
CDR3: CASSQGPGGEGYGYTF

J: TRBJ1-1
size: -
D: -
V: TRBV11-2
DNA: TGTGCCAGCAGCTTAGGTGCAGGATATCTCACTGAAGCTTTCTTT
CDR3: CASSLGAGYLTEAFF

J: TRBJ1-1
size: -
D: -
V: TRBV7-8
DNA: TGTGCCAGCAGCTTAGACAGGGCTACTGAAGCTTTCTTT
CDR3: CASSLDRATEAFF

J: TRBJ2-7
size: -
D: -
V: TRBV21-1
DNA: TGTGCCAGCAGCAAAGGGGAGCGTGGTCCAAACTACGAGCAGTACTTC
CDR3: CASSKGERGPNYEQYF

J: TRBJ2-5
size: -
D: TRBD2
V: TRBV11-3
DNA: TGTGCCAGCAGCTCCGGGGTAGCGGGGGTTGAGACCCAGTACTTC
CDR3: CASSSGVAGVETQYF

J: TRBJ2-4
size: -
D: -
V: TRBV2
DNA: TGTGCCAGCAGCCGCGGCCCTGGGGCCAAAAACATTCAGTACTTC
CDR3: CASSRGPGAKNIQYF

J: TRBJ2-5
size: once
D: -
V: TRBV6-4
DNA: TGTGCCAGCAGCGAGGGGCTTCCCCTGGAGACCCAGTACTTC
CDR3: CASSEGLPLETQYF

J: TRBJ2-1
size: -
D: -
V: TRBV6-6
DNA: TGTGCCAGCAGGGGACTTTCCGGTCTCCACAATGAGCAGTTCTTC
CDR3: CASRGLSGLHNEQFF

J: TRBJ1-5
size: -
D: TRBD1
V: TRBV15
DNA: TGTGCCACCAGAGACAGGGTCAGCAATCAGCCCCAGCATTTT
CDR3: CATRDRVSNQPQHF

J: TRBJ2-5
size: -
D: -
V: TRBV11-1
DNA: TGTGCCAGCAGCTTCGGGGTGAGCCAAGAGACCCAGTACTTC
CDR3: CASSFGVSQETQYF

J: TRBJ1-2
size: -
D: TRBD1
V: TRBV5-5
DNA: TGTGCCAGCAGCTTGCGGGACAGGGCGGGGGGCTACACCTTC
CDR3: CASSLRDRAGGYTF

J: TRBJ2-1
size: -
D: TRBD2
V: TRBV18
DNA: TGTGCCAGCTCCCCCGGAAGCGGGAGGGCGAATGAGCAGTTCTTC
CDR3: CASSPGSGRANEQFF

J: TRBJ1-4
size: once
D: -
V: TRBV7-2
DNA: TGTGCCAGCAGCCGCTACGGGAGTAAGGAAAAACTGTTTTTT
CDR3: CASSRYGSKEKLFF

J: TRBJ2-3
size: -
D: TRBD2
V: TRBV29-1
DNA: TGCAGCGCCGGGACTAGCGGGACTTCTAGCACAGATACGCAGTATTTT
CDR3: CSAGTSGTSSTDTQYF

J: TRBJ2-1
size: -
D: TRBD2
V: TRBV11-1
DNA: TGTGCCAGCAGCTTAGGGTTAGCGGGAGGGGAGGTCGATGAGCAGTTCTTC
CDR3: CASSLGLAGGEVDEQFF

J: TRBJ1-2
size: -
D: TRBD1
V: TRBV28
DNA: TGTGCCAGCAGTAGACAGGGGATGGGCTACACCTTC
CDR3: CASSRQGMGYTF

J: TRBJ1-1
size: -
D: -
V: TRBV14
DNA: TGTGCCAGCAATCGACAGGATCAAGGGGCTTTCTTT
CDR3: CASNRQDQGAFF

J: TRBJ2-1
size: -
D: -
V: TRBV18
DNA: TGTGCCAGCTCACGGGGAACGGAATACAATGAGCAGTTCTTC
CDR3: CASSRGTEYNEQFF

J: TRBJ1-1
size: -
D: TRBD1
V: TRBV30
DNA: TGTGCCTGGATCGGGGCGGGACAGGGGGCGACTTTCTTT
CDR3: CAWIGAGQGATFF

J: TRBJ1-2
size: -
D: -
V: TRBV6-1
DNA: TGTGCCAGCAGTGAGAACGGAGATGGCTACACCTTC
CDR3: CASSENGDGYTF

J: TRBJ1-2
size: -
D: -
V: TRBV6-6
DNA: TGTGCCAGCAGTTACTCGAGGCTTAACTATGGCTACACCTTC
CDR3: CASSYSRLNYGYTF

J: TRBJ2-7
size: once
D: -
V: TRBV7-2
DNA: TGTGCCAGCAGCCGCGGCCCCGGGACGTACTACGAGCAGTACTTC
CDR3: CASSRGPGTYYEQYF

J: TRBJ2-1
size: -
D: TRBD2
V: TRBV28
DNA: TGTGCCAGCAGTCGGGGGGGTGGATCCGATGAGCAGTTCTTC
CDR3: CASSRGGGSDEQFF

J: TRBJ2-5
size: few
D: TRBD2
V: TRBV10-3
DNA: TGTGCCATCAGTGACACCCGCACGGGCGGGGGGCAAGAGACCCAGTACTTC
CDR3: CAISDTRTGGGQETQYF

J: TRBJ1-5
size: -
D: -
V: TRBV6-5
DNA: TGTGCCAGCAGTTACCAGAATAGACCCAATCAGCCCCAGCATTTT
CDR3: CASSYQNRPNQPQHF

J: TRBJ2-3
size: -
D: -
V: TRBV6-5
DNA: TGTGCCAGCAGTTACTATCGGTCCACAGATACGCAGTATTTT
CDR3: CASSYYRSTDTQYF

J: TRBJ2-3
size: -
D: TRBD2
V: TRBV13
DNA: TGTGCCAGCAGCTTTTCGAGCGGGGGGACAGATACGCAGTATTTT
CDR3: CASSFSSGGTDTQYF

J: TRBJ1-1
size: -
D: -
V: TRBV28
DNA: TGTGCCAGCAGACTTTCAGGGTGGGCTTTCTTT
CDR3: CASRLSGWAFF

J: TRBJ2-6
size: -
D: -
V: TRBV7-9
DNA: TGTGCCAGCAGCCCCCTGGTCGGGGCTGGGTCTGGGGCCAACGTCCTGACTTTC
CDR3: CASSPLVGAGSGANVLTF

J: TRBJ2-7
size: -
D: TRBD1
V: TRBV19
DNA: TGTGCCAGTAGGGGATCCGGGACAGGGTCCCACGAGCAGTACTTC
CDR3: CASRGSGTGSHEQYF

J: TRBJ2-1
size: once
D: -
V: TRBV7-2
DNA: TGTGCCAGCAGCTTAGTCCGGGTCTCCTACAATGAGCAGTTCTTC
CDR3: CASSLVRVSYNEQFF

J: TRBJ2-3
size: -
D: -
V: TRBV5-1
DNA: TGCGCCAGCAGCTTCCCGGGCCCGGGGAGAAGTACGCAGTATTTT
CDR3: CASSFPGPGRSTQYF

J: TRBJ2-3
size: -
D: -
V: TRBV19
DNA: TGTGCCAGTAGTACCTCCTGGACTACAGATACGCAGTATTTT
CDR3: CASSTSWTTDTQYF

J: TRBJ1-1
size: -
D: -
V: TRBV19
DNA: TGTGCCAGTAGTATGGGGGCTAACACTGAAGCTTTCTTT
CDR3: CASSMGANTEAFF